The sequence of this T cell receptor beta chain was determined in a study of T-cell memory formation after mild COVID-19. This clonotype was found many times. The antigen is undetermined. The study, taken as a whole, reports: Contracting clones, day 15 to 85, had balanced CD4/CD8, and later expanders favored CD4+. Researchers found some responding clones in pre-infection memory, a sign that cross-reactive memory joined. The CD4+ clones that contracted clustered mainly within CM and EM, and the CD8+ clones concentrated in EMRA.

Employing constant-segment primers, 5'RACE generated TCR alpha and TCR beta cDNA libraries bearing sample barcodes and UMIs. TCRdb re-derived calls from the 5' RACE reads in MiXCR, one entry per CDR3 protein. The table includes 540,000 or so distinct CDR3 sequences, over 20% detected once. Deletions cut 1 base from V and 6 bases from J, with 7 bases between. The CDR3 consists of 12 residues. This chain connects TRBV12-3 or TRBV12-4 to TRBJ2-7; possible D gene TRBD1, 6 bases. The origin of this receptor is an adult woman who had mild COVID-19 (a few samples of this study predate the infection). Cell type and time point are not known. Sequenced sample: PBMCs or a T cell subset sorted from them (not recorded which). The CDR3 is CASSLGGREQYF. CDR3 nucleotides: TGTGCCAGCAGTTTAGGGGGGCGCGAGCAGTACTTC.